The clone carrying this TCR beta chain was counted only a few times. The sample originates from a study of T-cell reconstitution after alpha-beta-depleted transplantation in children. Using unique molecular identifiers, the investigators prepared the TCRbeta library. TCRdb passed the PCR reads through MiXCR, listing each CDR3 protein once. The sample has 170,000 or so distinct CDR3 sequences; around 6.8% are singletons. Germline V gene data show CDR1 as LGHDT and CDR2 as YNNKEL (reference sequence). V lost 4 bases and J lost 6; bases outside the gene matches: 13. This CDR3 comprises 17 residues. The starting material was PBMCs from the stem cell graft donor, obtained from the stem cell graft. This chain uses TRBV3-1 with TRBJ2-1; 9 bases match TRBD1. This TCR was recovered from a human donor who donated a stem cell graft to a child with Wiskott-Aldrich syndrome. The CDR3 nucleotides are TGTGCCAGCAGCCGGAGGCTCCGGGACAGGGTACCCAATGAGCAGTTCTTC. Its protein product is CASSRRLRDRVPNEQFF.